These 23 T cell receptor beta chains were all obtained from the same sample, sequenced in a study of T cell changes during pregnancy in multiple sclerosis. Generated by immunoSEQ multiplex PCR, the TCRdb table keeps only in-frame clones and is missing some. The profile shows 28,000 or so clones, about nine tenths of them singletons. Material: CD8+ T cells from peripheral blood mononuclear cells, obtained in the second trimester of pregnancy. Receptors were obtained from a female donor with multiple sclerosis, enrolled in a pregnancy study.

As concerns this clone: This specimen includes other DNA sequences encoding the same CDR3. This chain joins TRBV5-1 and TRBJ2-1; the match to TRBD2 covers 8 bases. The CDR3 extends over 16 amino acids. The germline gives CDR1 SGHRS, CDR2 YFSETQ. V lost 0 bases and J lost 4; bases outside the gene matches: 6. CDR3 residues: CASSLAAGGPYNEQFF. The CDR3 DNA reads as TGCGCCAGCAGCTTGGCGGCGGGGGGCCCTTACAATGAGCAGTTCTTC. The complete variable domain, with remaining parts taken from reference TRBV5-1 and TRBJ2-1, reads KAGVTQTPRYLIKTRGQQVTLSCSPISGHRSVSWYQQTPGQGLQFLFEYFSETQRNKGNFPGRFSGRQFSNSRSEMNVSTLELGDSALYLCASSLAAGGPYNEQFFGPGTRLTVL.

This rearrangement joins TRBV4-2 to TRBJ1-6; 9 positions agree with TRBD1. The germline gives CDR1 LGHNA, CDR2 YNFKEQ. This CDR3 has 15 residues. With 1 base clipped from V and 5 bases from J, the junction kept 0 bases outside the gene matches. The CDR3 protein is CASSQGQGDNSPLHF. In DNA form, the CDR3 reads TGTGCCAGCAGCCAAGGACAGGGGGATAATTCACCCCTCCACTTT.

This clone has only one observation. This rearrangement joins TRBV15 to TRBJ1-6; 8 bases agree with TRBD1. This CDR3 comprises 16 residues. The germline V gene has CDR1 LNHNV and CDR2 YYDKDF (reference sequence). After removal of 0 bases from V and 9 bases from J, the junction contained 7 bases not matched to a gene. The CDR3 DNA reads TGTGCCACCAGCAGAGATATGGAGACAGGGGTTTCACCCCTCCACTTT. As protein: CATSRDMETGVSPLHF.

This chain joins TRBV19 and TRBJ1-6; D call uncertain. The CDR3 length is 15 residues. Germline CDR1 reads LNHDA; CDR2 reads SQIVND (reference sequence). Between the trimmed V and J ends, which lost 1 base and 7 bases, there was a span of 11 bases. CDR3 sequence (DNA): TGTGCCAGTAGTATAGCGGCCAGGTCAAATTCACCCCTCCACTTT. Residues: CASSIAARSNSPLHF.

This chain links TRBV5-1 with TRBJ1-1; D not certain. V lost 6 bases, J lost 8 bases, and 17 bases lay in between. This CDR3 has 13 residues. In germline, CDR1 is SGHRS, CDR2 YFSETQ. The CDR3 DNA is TGCGCCAGCAACTATGTTTCGGGATCCGAAGCTTTCTTT. It codes for CASNYVSGSEAFF.

CDR3: CASSPRDTSGSGYTF. The CDR3 coding sequence is TGTGCCAGCAGCCCTCGGGACACCTCCGGGTCTGGCTACACCTTC. V and J are TRBV9 and TRBJ1-2; D might be TRBD1 (6 bases). With 4 bases removed from V and 7 bases from J, the gap between germline ends came to 20 bases. This CDR3 region has 15 residues. Germline V gene sequence: CDR1 SGDLS, CDR2 YYNGEE.

The V call is TRBV4-1, the J call TRBJ1-1; a weak D match, TRBD1 (6 bases). Germline V gene lookup returns CDR1 MGHRA and CDR2 YSYEKL. The CDR3 has 14 residues. V was pared by 8 bases and J by 1 base, with 14 bases between. The DNA of the CDR3 is TGCGCCAGCCGTTTAAGGGGGAAGAACACTGAAGCTTTCTTT. Translated: CASRLRGKNTEAFF.

The gene calls are TRBV28 and TRBJ2-2, with a tentative D call TRBD1 (6 bases). CDR3 length: 15 residues. From germline, CDR1 is MDHEN and CDR2 SYDVKM. Trimming left V 5 bases short and J 1 base short, with 11 bases between. This CDR3 is CASSLGTLNTGELFF. CDR3 sequence (DNA): TGTGCCAGCAGTCTCGGGACATTGAACACCGGGGAGCTGTTTTTT.

This CDR3 reads CASSIYRTSISGANVLTF. CDR3 DNA sequence: TGTGCCAGTAGTATTTACCGGACTTCTATCTCTGGGGCCAACGTCCTGACTTTC. The chain recombines TRBV19 with TRBJ2-6, with D possibly TRBD2 on 5 matching bases. Trimming shortened V by 3 bases and J by 0 bases, and 15 bases separated the two germline ends. The CDR3 extends over 18 amino acids. Germline V gene lookup returns CDR1 LNHDA and CDR2 SQIVND (reference sequence).

The V and J genes are TRBV30 and TRBJ2-1; 11 positions match TRBD2. Trimming cost V 0 bases and J 7 bases; bases outside gene matches: 11. The CDR3 contains 17 residues. From germline, CDR1 is GTSNPN and CDR2 SVGIG (reference sequence). The CDR3 here is CAWSVYSGLAGGNEQFF. In DNA form, the CDR3 reads TGTGCCTGGAGTGTATATTCTGGGCTAGCGGGGGGTAATGAGCAGTTCTTC.

J is TRBJ2-4 and V is TRBV11-1; 12 bases align to TRBD1. V shed 6 bases, J shed 2 bases, and the junction held 2 bases outside the gene matches. The V gene's germline CDR1 is SGHAT and CDR2 FQDESV (reference sequence). The CDR3 is made up of 15 amino acids. The CDR3 sequence: CASRGQGASKNIQYF. CDR3 DNA: TGTGCCAGCAGGGGACAGGGGGCATCCAAAAACATTCAGTACTTC.

This rearrangement joins TRBV7-2 to TRBJ1-5, with TRBD1 matching over 7 bases. V shed 7 bases, J shed 0 bases, and the junction held 6 bases outside the gene matches. This CDR3 is built from 15 residues. Looked up from germline, CDR1 is SGHTA and CDR2 is FQGNSA. The CDR3 protein is CASTPNRGSNQPQHF. The CDR3 region has the DNA TGTGCCAGCACCCCAAACAGGGGTAGCAATCAGCCCCAGCATTTT.

The rearrangement uses TRBV2 and TRBJ2-5, with 11 bases that match TRBD2. CDR1 and CDR2 from the germline V gene are SNHLY and FYNNEI. The junction had 9 bases not matched to a gene; V was cut back by 6 bases and J by 3 bases. The length of the CDR3 is 16 residues. The CDR3 bases are TGTGCCAGCAGGGACTTTAGCGGGGGGGCCGAAGAGACCCAGTACTTC. This translates into CASRDFSGGAEETQYF.

The chain is built from TRBV7-9 and TRBJ2-1; a weak D match, TRBD2 (5 bases). Trimming left V 1 base short and J 7 bases short, with 5 bases between. There are 12 residues in the CDR3. Germline V CDR1 and CDR2: SEHNR, FQNEAQ (reference sequence). As DNA, the CDR3 is TGTGCCAGCAGCTTAGAGCGGAATGAGCAGTTCTTC. Translated, it gives CASSLERNEQFF.

This clone was picked up one time. The chain employs TRBV29-1 and TRBJ1-2, with D hard to call. Germline lookup yields CDR1 SQVTM and CDR2 ANQGSEA. The CDR3 contains 13 residues. The V end was cut by 0 bases, the J end by 4 bases, with 9 bases between. CDR3 residues: CSVEDQSSYGYTF. The CDR3 DNA follows: TGCAGCGTTGAAGATCAGTCCTCCTATGGCTACACCTTC. Full variable domain (missing parts from reference TRBV29-1 and TRBJ1-2): SAVISQKPSRDICQRGTSLTIQCQVDSQVTMMFWYRQQPGQSLTLIATANQGSEATYESGFVIDKFPISRPNLTFSTLTVSNMSPEDSSIYLCSVEDQSSYGYTFGSGTRLTVV.

A word on this clone: Mismatch with germline at one junction end may stem from a read error. The chain carries TRBV18 and TRBJ2-7, with TRBD1 matching 7 bases. This CDR3 comprises 13 residues. Looked up from germline, CDR1 is KGHSH and CDR2 is LQKENI. The CDR3 protein is CASSYRQEAEQGF. CDR3 in DNA: TGTGCCAGCTCCTACAGGCAGGAGGCAGAACAGGGGTTC.

This chain connects TRBV30 to TRBJ1-2; D remains ambiguous. Germline-derived CDR1 and CDR2 are GTSNPN and SVGIG (reference sequence). V lost 8 bases to trimming and J lost 2 bases, with 15 bases between them. The CDR3 consists of 13 residues. The CDR3 reads CALRVRGNYGYTF. CDR3 bases: TGTGCCCTTCGAGTAAGAGGAAACTATGGCTACACCTTC.

This chain connects TRBV27 to TRBJ1-4; D is uncertain. Germline CDR1 MNHEY, CDR2 SMNVEV (reference sequence). Trimming removed 0 bases at V and 4 bases at J, with 12 bases between. The length of the CDR3 is 16 residues. CDR3 amino acids: CASSLSFGYHNEKLFF. The CDR3 nucleotides are TGTGCCAGCAGTTTATCTTTCGGGTATCATAATGAAAAACTGTTTTTT.

V gene TRBV4-1 combines with J gene TRBJ2-7; tentative D call: TRBD2 (6 bases). The CDR3 sequence is 15 residues long. V gave up 3 bases and J gave up 9 bases, with 21 bases separating them. Germline V gene lookup returns CDR1 MGHRA and CDR2 YSYEKL. The CDR3 region is CASSQGTGHYLGQYF. CDR3 nucleotide sequence: TGCGCCAGCAGCCAGGGGACTGGACACTATCTAGGGCAGTACTTC.

The CDR3: CASSLGLAAVTDTQYF. CDR3 coding DNA: TGTGCCAGCAGTTTGGGACTAGCGGCCGTCACAGATACGCAGTATTTT. V is TRBV28 and J is TRBJ2-3, with 11 bases identical to TRBD2. With V trimmed by 3 bases and J by 2 bases, 4 bases remained unmatched. Germline V gene data show CDR1 as MDHEN and CDR2 as SYDVKM. CDR3 length: 16 residues.

V gene TRBV6-1 combines with J gene TRBJ2-2; D gene ambiguous. V lost 5 bases, J lost 3 bases, and 4 bases lay in between. The CDR3 has 12 residues. Germline CDR1 reads MNHNS; CDR2 reads SASEGT. DNA for the CDR3: TGTGCCAGCAGTCCTCACACCGGGGAGCTGTTTTTT. This encodes CASSPHTGELFF.

V gene TRBV6-5 combines with J gene TRBJ1-1; the D gene is possibly TRBD1 (5 bases). Germline CDR1 and CDR2: MNHEY and SVGAGI. The CDR3 has 15 residues. V shed 2 bases and J shed 0 bases, with 10 bases lying between them. The CDR3 here is CASSYGASLNTEAFF. The CDR3 bases are TGTGCCAGCAGTTACGGGGCATCACTGAACACTGAAGCTTTCTTT.

V is TRBV23-1 and J is TRBJ1-1, with a possible D match to TRBD1 (5 bases). TRBV23-1 is given ORF status, its function remaining uncertain. This CDR3 is 16 amino acids long. V lost 6 bases to trimming and J lost 1 base, with 18 bases between them. The CDR3 DNA reads TGCGCCAGCAGGGAGACACGAAGGGGCCCGAACACTGAAGCTTTCTTT. Translation: CASRETRRGPNTEAFF.